These 12 T cell receptor beta chains originate from one sample sequenced in a study of T and B cells in COVID-19 patients. BIOMED2 TRB-A/B primer pools were used in multiplex TRB PCR. TCRdb re-analysed the multiplex PCR reads in MiXCR, keeping a single row per CDR3 protein. The sample yields 18,000 or so distinct CDR3 sequences, about 36% seen once. Each TRB amplification used about 220-500 ng of genomic DNA from blood. Sequencing used blood. The source of these receptors is a human donor with active COVID-19.

The CDR3 DNA is TGTGCCAGCAGTCTGTTACTAGCGGAACCCGTAGCCAAAAACATTCAGTACTTC. Amino acid sequence: CASSLLLAEPVAKNIQYF. The genes are TRBV27 and TRBJ2-4; 8 bases align to TRBD2. This CDR3 has 18 amino acids. CDR1 is MNHEY, CDR2 SMNVEV, per germline (reference sequence). V gave up 5 bases and J gave up 0 bases; unmatched junction bases: 12.

Relative to its sample, this clonotype is medium-sized (0.01 to 0.1%). V gene TRBV19 combines with J gene TRBJ2-7; 9 nucleotides line up with TRBD1. With V trimmed by 7 bases and J by 6 bases, 10 bases remained unmatched. The CDR3 loop spans 14 amino acids. Germline V lookup: CDR1 LNHDA, CDR2 SQIVND (reference sequence). This chain's CDR3 is CASNLGGQGAEQYF. In DNA form, the CDR3 reads TGTGCCAGTAACCTCGGGGGACAGGGTGCCGAGCAGTACTTC.

This clonotype was seen a few times. The chain recombines TRBV19 with TRBJ1-5, with D hard to call. The V gene lost 3 bases and the J gene lost 8 bases, with 20 bases spanning the gap. In germline, CDR1 is LNHDA, CDR2 SQIVND (reference sequence). The CDR3 extends over 16 amino acids. CDR3 loop: CASSMLGYSLGKPQHF. The CDR3 DNA reads TGTGCCAGTAGTATGCTAGGGTACTCCCTTGGAAAGCCCCAGCATTTT. The variable domain in full, with the rest retrieved from reference TRBV19 and TRBJ1-5, is DGGITQSPKYLFRKEGQNVTLSCEQNLNHDAMYWYRQDPGQGLRLIYYSQIVNDFQKGDIAEGYSVSREKKESFPLTVTSAQKNPTAFYLCASSMLGYSLGKPQHFGDGTRLSIL.

This clonotype was seen a handful of times. The J gene is TRBJ2-3, the V gene TRBV5-4; D is tentatively TRBD1 or TRBD2 (5 bases each). CDR1 SGHNT and CDR2 YYREEE come from the germline V gene (reference sequence). V dropped 4 bases and J dropped 9 bases, with 18 bases sitting between them. This CDR3 is built from 14 residues. The CDR3 loop is CASSPTWAEGTQYF. In nucleotides, the CDR3 is TGTGCCAGCAGCCCAACATGGGCCGAGGGGACGCAGTATTTT.

The V gene is TRBV10-3, the J gene TRBJ1-2; 10 bases agree with TRBD1. Germline trimming cut 6 bases from V and 6 bases from J; bases unmatched to any gene: 7. CDR3 length: 14 amino acids. The V gene's germline CDR1 is ENHRY and CDR2 SYGVKD. Here the CDR3 reads CAIRPRQGAHGYTF. The CDR3 DNA reads TGTGCCATCAGGCCTCGACAGGGGGCGCATGGCTACACCTTC.

The gene calls are TRBV12-3 or TRBV12-4 and TRBJ2-1; no firm D call. The CDR3 runs to 13 residues. V shed 4 bases and J shed 4 bases, with 8 bases lying between them. CDR3 nucleotide sequence: TGTGCCAGCAGTTCACAGCTTTACAATGAGCAGTTCTTC. Amino acid sequence: CASSSQLYNEQFF.

The table lists this clonotype with a count of one. The chain combines TRBV7-9 with TRBJ1-6; 7 bases are a match to TRBD1. The CDR3 totals 15 residues. Trimming cost V 4 bases and J 9 bases; bases outside gene matches: 9. CDR1 SEHNR and CDR2 FQNEAQ come from the germline V gene (reference sequence). CDR3 region: CASSSTTGVGSPLHF. CDR3 coding DNA: TGTGCCAGCAGCTCAACTACAGGGGTAGGTTCACCCCTCCACTTT.

This clonotype has a handful of counts. V and J are TRBV7-2 and TRBJ2-7; D is possibly TRBD2 (5 bases). From germline, CDR1 is SGHTA and CDR2 FQGNSA. Trimming left V 3 bases short and J 2 bases short, with 11 bases between. The CDR3 spans 14 residues. CDR3 in DNA: TGTGCCAGCAGCTTGGGGAGCAGCGCCTACGAGCAGTACGTC. It translates to CASSLGSSAYEQYV.

Points on this clonotype: Germline is not matched at one junction end, which may reflect a read error. The chain employs TRBV7-2 and TRBJ2-5; a weak D match, TRBD1 (6 bases). The CDR3 totals 16 residues. Looked up from germline, CDR1 is SGHTA and CDR2 is FQGNSA. Written as DNA, the CDR3 is TGTGCCAGCGGCTTAGGGGGTCTGGGGGCGGGTAAGACCCAGTACTTC. Translation gives CASGLGGLGAGKTQYF.

This sequence joins TRBV6-4 and TRBJ1-2; 10 positions agree with TRBD1. V lost 7 bases and J lost 8; bases outside the gene matches: 13. CDR3 length: 15 residues. Germline assignment: CDR1 MRHNA and CDR2 SNTAGT. In DNA form, the CDR3 reads TGTGCCAGCACCCCGACAGGGGGCGCTTCAATCGGCTACACCTTC. This translates into CASTPTGGASIGYTF.

This clonotype was detected a few times. The rearrangement joins TRBV6-1 to TRBJ1-6; 7 nucleotides line up with TRBD1. Losses at the gene ends were 8 bases for V and 9 bases for J; bases not matched to a gene: 4. This CDR3 contains 12 residues. Germline V gives CDR1 MNHNS, CDR2 SASEGT. CDR3 sequence (DNA): TGTGCCAGCCGAGACAGGGTTTCACCCCTCCACTTT. Translation: CASRDRVSPLHF.

Concerning this clonotype: This may be a read error, as it is one base from a much larger clone. The genes are TRBV19 and TRBJ1-2, with a possible D match to TRBD1 (5 bases). Germline V lookup: CDR1 LNHDA, CDR2 SQIVND (reference sequence). The CDR3 length is 9 residues. The CDR3 coding sequence is TGTGCTGTTGGGACTGGCTACACCTTC. As protein: CAVGTGYTF.